Following are 29 T cell receptor beta chains from one sample sequenced in a study of memory CD4+ T cells and cytomegalovirus serostatus. TCRdb's copy holds only in-frame clones and misses some; the assay was immunoSEQ multiplex PCR. Of 27,000 or so clones listed, 75% to 85% are singletons. Single viable CD3+CD4+CD8-CD45RO+ cells were sorted as the memory CD4+ T cells. Sequenced: memory CD4+ T cells from blood. The receptors were sampled from an adult in good health and CMV-seronegative.

This clone came up once. Other DNA sequences in the same sample also yield this CDR3. The chain has TRBV6-1 and TRBJ1-3; D call uncertain. The CDR3 sequence is 11 residues long. V was clipped by 7 bases and J by 3 bases, with 4 bases between them. Germline loops: CDR1 MNHNS, CDR2 SASEGT. The CDR3 loop reads CASIGGNTIYF. The CDR3 region has the DNA TGTGCCAGCATCGGTGGAAACACCATATATTTT.

The chain carries TRBV28 and TRBJ1-1, with no clear D. Trimming pared 6 bases from V and 2 bases from J, leaving 13 bases between. Germline values: CDR1 MDHEN, CDR2 SYDVKM. The CDR3 has 14 amino acids. CDR3 protein: CASRAVEANTEAFF. The CDR3 DNA is TGTGCCAGCAGGGCCGTCGAGGCCAACACTGAAGCTTTCTTT.

The V gene is TRBV6-6, the J gene TRBJ2-1; 9 nucleotides align to TRBD2. Germline V gene lookup returns CDR1 MNHNY and CDR2 SVGAGI (reference sequence). Trimming removed 6 bases from V and 1 base from J; junction bases left unmatched: 7. The CDR3 length is 16 residues. CDR3 coding DNA: TGTGCCAGCAGGCCTCTAGCGGGGAATTCCTACAATGAGCAGTTCTTC. It translates to CASRPLAGNSYNEQFF.

CDR3 in DNA: TGTGCCAGCAGCTTATCTGGCATCTCTGGAAACACCATATATTTT. Protein: CASSLSGISGNTIYF. This chain joins TRBV11-2 and TRBJ1-3; D not resolved. CDR1 and CDR2 from the germline V gene are SGHAT and FQNNGV. The V end lost 2 bases, the J end lost 0 bases, and 8 bases lay between the germline ends. This CDR3 region has 15 residues.

The V and J genes are TRBV6-6 and TRBJ1-1; tentatively, D is TRBD1 (6 bases). The CDR3 has 12 residues. Trimming removed 5 bases from V and 7 bases from J, with 11 bases in between. In germline, CDR1 is MNHNY, CDR2 SVGAGI (reference sequence). The DNA of the CDR3 is TGTGCCAGCAGTGAGGGGGGGGTTGAAGCTTTCTTT. This encodes CASSEGGVEAFF.

The chain employs TRBV27 and TRBJ2-3, with 8 bases fitting TRBD1. The V gene's germline CDR1 is MNHEY and CDR2 SMNVEV (reference sequence). Unmatched junction bases numbered 9, after V lost 5 bases and J lost 2 bases. The CDR3 contains 16 residues. CDR3 protein: CASSTRQGQVTDTQYF. The DNA of the CDR3 is TGTGCCAGCAGTACGCGACAGGGGCAAGTCACAGATACGCAGTATTTT.

This chain links TRBV6-1 with TRBJ1-2; D is undetermined. This CDR3 spans 16 amino acids. The germline gives CDR1 MNHNS, CDR2 SASEGT. Between the trimmed V and J ends, which lost 2 bases and 1 base, there was a span of 14 bases. CDR3 in amino acids: CASSEKRPSGNYGYTF. The CDR3 region has the DNA TGTGCCAGCAGTGAAAAAAGGCCGAGCGGTAACTATGGCTACACCTTC.

The sample holds a few counts of this clone. The chain is built from TRBV6-5 and TRBJ1-6, with D unclear. This CDR3 spans 15 amino acids. The V end lost 0 bases, the J end lost 6 bases, and 9 bases lay between the germline ends. The V gene's germline CDR1 is MNHEY and CDR2 SVGAGI. Written as DNA, the CDR3 is TGTGCCAGCAGTTACTCGTTGCAGGCTAATTCACCCCTCCACTTT. Encoded protein: CASSYSLQANSPLHF.

The rearrangement links TRBV2 to TRBJ2-7; D not resolved. V lost 4 bases and J lost 3, with 1 base in between. Germline loops: CDR1 SNHLY, CDR2 FYNNEI. There are 10 residues in the CDR3. The CDR3: CASSGYEQYF. DNA of the CDR3: TGTGCCAGCAGTGGCTACGAGCAGTACTTC.

This chain connects TRBV11-3 to TRBJ1-2, with D possibly TRBD1 on 5 matching bases. The V and J ends lost 2 bases and 7 bases respectively, with 11 bases between them. CDR1 is SGHNT and CDR2 is YENEEA in the germline V gene. CDR3 length equals 13 residues. As DNA, the CDR3 is TGTGCCAGCAGCTTACGGGGGTTCTTTGGCTACACCTTC. Amino acid sequence: CASSLRGFFGYTF.

The CDR3 DNA is TGTGCCAGTAGTCGTACCTCCGGAAACACCATATATTTT. This codes for CASSRTSGNTIYF. The rearrangement uses TRBV19 and TRBJ1-3; D unresolved. The CDR3 consists of 13 residues. The germline V gene has CDR1 LNHDA and CDR2 SQIVND (reference sequence). V gave up 5 bases and J gave up 4 bases, with 9 bases separating them. The complete variable domain, with remaining parts taken from reference TRBV19 and TRBJ1-3, reads DGGITQSPKYLFRKEGQNVTLSCEQNLNHDAMYWYRQDPGQGLRLIYYSQIVNDFQKGDIAEGYSVSREKKESFPLTVTSAQKNPTAFYLCASSRTSGNTIYFGEGSWLTVV.

This rearrangement joins TRBV18 to TRBJ1-2, with unresolved D. Trimming took off 2 bases at V and 0 bases at J, with 7 bases between the two ends. This CDR3 has 14 amino acids. Germline-derived CDR1 and CDR2 are KGHSH and LQKENI. The chain's CDR3 is CASSPEGSNYGYTF. The CDR3 DNA sequence: TGTGCCAGCTCACCAGAGGGATCTAACTATGGCTACACCTTC.

The chain uses TRBV19 and TRBJ1-5; D unclear. Trimming removed 6 bases from V and 6 bases from J, with 12 bases in between. From germline, CDR1 is LNHDA and CDR2 SQIVND (reference sequence). The CDR3 has 13 residues. The chain's CDR3 is CASRLSRGQPQHF. CDR3 in DNA: TGTGCCAGTAGACTCTCCCGGGGTCAGCCCCAGCATTTT.

The chain combines TRBV19 with TRBJ2-3, with a possible D match to TRBD2 (7 bases). V shed 0 bases and J shed 5 bases, with 18 bases lying between them. The CDR3 spans 17 residues. The germline V gene has CDR1 LNHDA and CDR2 SQIVND (reference sequence). The CDR3 sequence: CASSIDLGRGGVDTQYF. In DNA form, the CDR3 reads TGTGCCAGTAGTATAGATCTGGGGAGGGGGGGAGTAGATACGCAGTATTTT.

The chain couples TRBV6-1 to TRBJ2-7; TRBD1 matches 9 bases. With V trimmed by 4 bases and J by 3 bases, 1 base remained unmatched. Germline CDR1 reads MNHNS; CDR2 reads SASEGT. The CDR3 covers 13 residues. The CDR3 reads CASSGTGDYEQYF. The DNA of the CDR3 is TGTGCCAGCAGTGGGACAGGGGACTACGAGCAGTACTTC.

J is TRBJ1-1 and V is TRBV5-1, with 9 bases lining up with TRBD1. Losses at the gene ends were 4 bases for V and 5 bases for J; bases not matched to a gene: 6. The length of the CDR3 is 14 residues. The germline CDR1 and CDR2 sequences are SGHRS and YFSETQ. CDR3 residues: CASSPWTGETEAFF. For the CDR3, the DNA is TGCGCCAGCAGCCCATGGACAGGGGAGACTGAAGCTTTCTTT.

The V gene is TRBV2, the J gene TRBJ2-3, with 8 bases fitting TRBD1. This CDR3 is 13 amino acids long. The V and J ends lost 9 bases and 1 base, in that order; junction bases with no gene match: 3. CDR1 is SNHLY and CDR2 is FYNNEI in the germline V gene. The CDR3 DNA follows: TGTGCCAGGGTGGGACAGGGCACAGATACGCAGTATTTT. It encodes CARVGQGTDTQYF. The full variable domain, in which reference TRBV2 and TRBJ2-3 provide the parts outside the CDR3, is EPEVTQTPSHQVTQMGQEVILRCVPISNHLYFYWYRQILGQKVEFLVSFYNNEISEKSEIFDDQFSVERPDGSNFTLKIRSTKLEDSAMYFCARVGQGTDTQYFGPGTRLTVL.

CDR3: CASSQGTGYTEAFF. CDR3 coding DNA: TGTGCCAGCAGCCAAGGGACAGGTTACACTGAAGCTTTCTTT. The V gene is TRBV6-6, the J gene TRBJ1-1; TRBD1 matches at 8 bases. Germline V gives CDR1 MNHNY, CDR2 SVGAGI (reference sequence). J lost 3 bases, V lost 6 bases, and 6 bases had no gene match. The CDR3 loop spans 14 amino acids.

This rearrangement joins TRBV6-1 to TRBJ2-1, with 9 nucleotides matching TRBD1. The germline V gene encodes CDR1 MNHNS and CDR2 SASEGT. Germline trimming cut 2 bases from V and 9 bases from J; bases unmatched to any gene: 8. The CDR3 sequence is 15 residues long. This CDR3 reads CASSETGQGYGEQFF. CDR3 DNA sequence: TGTGCCAGCAGTGAAACGGGACAGGGCTATGGTGAGCAGTTCTTC.

This chain uses TRBV18 with TRBJ1-1; unclear D gene. CDR3 size: 14 residues. CDR1 is KGHSH and CDR2 is LQKENI in the germline V gene. Trimming removed 0 bases at V and 1 base at J, with 6 bases between. CDR3 residues: CASSPPITNTEAFF. As DNA, the CDR3 is TGTGCCAGCTCACCACCGATTACGAACACTGAAGCTTTCTTT.

This clone was observed a single time. The rearrangement uses TRBV18 and TRBJ2-1; D remains unclear. The germline V and J ends were trimmed by 6 bases and 1 base, with 7 bases remaining between them. The CDR3 runs to 13 residues. Germline V gene sequence: CDR1 KGHSH, CDR2 LQKENI. CDR3 DNA: TGTGCCAGCTCGCCTTCTTCCTACAATGAGCAGTTCTTC. The encoded protein is CASSPSSYNEQFF.

The V and J genes are TRBV6-1 and TRBJ1-5; D remains unclear. CDR3 length: 12 amino acids. Deletions cut 6 bases from V and 4 bases from J, with 7 bases between. CDR1 MNHNS and CDR2 SASEGT come from the germline V gene. The CDR3 reads CASSRENQPQHF. The CDR3 DNA sequence: TGTGCCAGCAGCCGGGAGAATCAGCCCCAGCATTTT.

The chain has TRBV27 and TRBJ1-5; 8 bases are shared with TRBD1. This CDR3 is built from 15 residues. Trimming took 6 bases from V and 0 from J; bases not matched to a gene: 4. Germline loops: CDR1 MNHEY, CDR2 SMNVEV (reference sequence). CDR3 sequence reads: CASRSDRDSNQPQHF. The CDR3 nucleotides are TGTGCCAGCAGATCGGACAGGGATAGCAATCAGCCCCAGCATTTT.

This sequence joins TRBV7-6 and TRBJ1-2; D unclear. The CDR3 sequence is 16 residues long. Trimming removed 1 base from V and 2 bases from J, with 14 bases in between. Germline lookup yields CDR1 SGHVS and CDR2 FNYEAQ. CDR3 amino acids: CASSLGGQGENYGYTF. CDR3 in DNA: TGTGCCAGCAGCTTAGGTGGCCAAGGCGAAAACTATGGCTACACCTTC. Filled out from reference TRBV7-6 and TRBJ1-2, the complete variable domain reads GAGVSQSPRYKVTKRGQDVALRCDPISGHVSLYWYRQALGQGPEFLTYFNYEAQQDKSGLPNDRFSAERPEGSISTLTIQRTEQRDSAMYRCASSLGGQGENYGYTFGSGTRLTVV.

The V and J genes are TRBV5-1 and TRBJ1-2; unclear D gene. Germline V gives CDR1 SGHRS, CDR2 YFSETQ. Trimming took 3 bases from V and 5 from J, leaving 14 bases between them. The CDR3 is 14 residues long. The CDR3, as DNA: TGCGCCAGCAGCTCACCTTCCGATGGGTATGGCTACACCTTC. Translating gives CASSSPSDGYGYTF.

The chain links TRBV5-1 to TRBJ2-3; D tentatively fits TRBD1 or TRBD2 (6 bases each). This CDR3 contains 16 residues. Trimming pared 4 bases from V and 2 bases from J, leaving 17 bases between. The germline gives CDR1 SGHRS, CDR2 YFSETQ. The DNA of the CDR3 is TGCGCCAGCAGCCCAGTCGTGGGGGGCGCCACAGATACGCAGTATTTT. This translates into CASSPVVGGATDTQYF.

This clone has a handful of counts. This chain joins TRBV7-3 and TRBJ1-6, with unresolved D. In germline, CDR1 is SGHTA, CDR2 FQGTGA. The CDR3 extends over 13 amino acids. Trimming took off 0 bases at V and 8 bases at J, with 5 bases between the two ends. CDR3 amino acids: CASSLTGDSPLHF. The CDR3 nucleotides read TGTGCCAGCAGCTTAACGGGCGATTCACCCCTCCACTTT.

V gene TRBV7-2 combines with J gene TRBJ2-6; no firm D call. The CDR3 sequence is 16 residues long. Trimming removed 7 bases from V and 0 bases from J, with 13 bases in between. Germline V gene lookup returns CDR1 SGHTA and CDR2 FQGNSA. The CDR3 reads CASIRTPSSGANVLTF. As DNA, the CDR3 is TGTGCCAGCATCCGGACGCCCAGCTCTGGGGCCAACGTCCTGACTTTC.

The sample holds one count of this clone. The rearrangement uses TRBV10-2 and TRBJ2-2; TRBD1 matches 7 bases. The germline gives CDR1 WSHSY, CDR2 SAAADI. V was clipped by 2 bases and J by 4 bases; unmatched bases: 7. The CDR3 extends over 16 amino acids. The CDR3 nucleotides are TGCGCCAGCAGTGAGGGGACGGACAGGTCCACCGGGGAGCTGTTTTTT. Its translation is CASSEGTDRSTGELFF.